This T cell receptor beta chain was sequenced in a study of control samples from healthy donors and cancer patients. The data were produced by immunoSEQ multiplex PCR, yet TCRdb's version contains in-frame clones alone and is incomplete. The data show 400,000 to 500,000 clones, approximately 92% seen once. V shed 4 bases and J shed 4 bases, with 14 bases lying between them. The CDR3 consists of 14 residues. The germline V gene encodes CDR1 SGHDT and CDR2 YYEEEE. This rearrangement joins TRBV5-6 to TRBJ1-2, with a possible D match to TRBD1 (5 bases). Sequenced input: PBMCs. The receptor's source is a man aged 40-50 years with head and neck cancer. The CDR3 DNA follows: TGTGCCAGCAGCCACGGCGGGACCAGCTATGGCTACACCTTC. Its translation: CASSHGGTSYGYTF.